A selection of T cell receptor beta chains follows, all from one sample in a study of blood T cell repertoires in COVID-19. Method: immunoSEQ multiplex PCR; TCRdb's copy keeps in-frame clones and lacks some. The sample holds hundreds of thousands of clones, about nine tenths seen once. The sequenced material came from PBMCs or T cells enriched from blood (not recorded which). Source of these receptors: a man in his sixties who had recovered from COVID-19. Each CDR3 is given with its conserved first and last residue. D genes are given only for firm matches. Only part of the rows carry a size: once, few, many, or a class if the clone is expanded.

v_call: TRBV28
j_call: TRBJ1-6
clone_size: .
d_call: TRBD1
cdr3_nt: TGTGCCAGCAGTTTTCTCGACAGGGTAAAATCACCCCTCCACTTT
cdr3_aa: CASSFLDRVKSPLHF

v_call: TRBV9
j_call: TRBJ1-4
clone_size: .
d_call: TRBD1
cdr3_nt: TGTGCCAGCAGCGCCCTACAGGGGGCGGGGGAAAAACTGTTTTTT
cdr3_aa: CASSALQGAGEKLFF

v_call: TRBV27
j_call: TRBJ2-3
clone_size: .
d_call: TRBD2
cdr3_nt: TGTGCCAGTTCGGGACTAGCGGGAGGTACAGATACGCAGTATTTT
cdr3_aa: CASSGLAGGTDTQYF

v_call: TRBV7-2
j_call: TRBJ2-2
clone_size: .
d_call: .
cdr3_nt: TGTGCCAGCAGCCTCACTGGTACCGGGGAGCTGTTTTTT
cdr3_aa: CASSLTGTGELFF

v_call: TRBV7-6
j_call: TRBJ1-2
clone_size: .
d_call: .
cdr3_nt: TGTGCCAGCAGCTTAGAGAACAGGGTGATCTATGGCTACACCTTC
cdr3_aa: CASSLENRVIYGYTF

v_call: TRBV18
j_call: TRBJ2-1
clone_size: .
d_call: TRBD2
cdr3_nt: TGTGCCAGCTCACCTACGACTAGCGGCTACAATGAGCAGTTCTTC
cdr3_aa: CASSPTTSGYNEQFF

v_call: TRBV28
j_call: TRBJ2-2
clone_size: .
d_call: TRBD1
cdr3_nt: TGTGCCAGCAGAAGGGACAGGGGGGGGTCCGGGGAGCTGTTTTTT
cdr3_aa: CASRRDRGGSGELFF

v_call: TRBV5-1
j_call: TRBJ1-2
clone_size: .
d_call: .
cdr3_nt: TGCGCCAGCAGCTTGAATTCAGTTGGGCTCGGTGAGGGCTACACCTTC
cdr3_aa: CASSLNSVGLGEGYTF

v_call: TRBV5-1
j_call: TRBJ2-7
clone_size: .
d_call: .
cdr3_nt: TGCGCCAGCAGCTTGCAATACAGCTCCTACGAGCAGTACTTC
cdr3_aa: CASSLQYSSYEQYF

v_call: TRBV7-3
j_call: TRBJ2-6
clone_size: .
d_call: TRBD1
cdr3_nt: TGTGCCAGCAGCTTAAACCGGGACAGGGGGCGCAGGGCTGGGGCCAACGTCCTGACTTTC
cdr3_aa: CASSLNRDRGRRAGANVLTF

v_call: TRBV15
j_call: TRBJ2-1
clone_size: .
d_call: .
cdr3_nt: TGTGCCACCAGCGGGCTCTATGAGCAGTTCTTC
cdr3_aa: CATSGLYEQFF

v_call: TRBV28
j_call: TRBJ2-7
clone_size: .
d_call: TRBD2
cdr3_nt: TGTGCCAGCAGTATAACTAGCGGCCTTAGCTCCTACGAGCAGTACTTC
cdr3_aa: CASSITSGLSSYEQYF

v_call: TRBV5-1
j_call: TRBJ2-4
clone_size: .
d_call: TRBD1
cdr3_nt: TGCGCCAGCAGAATAAGACAGGGGGAAAACATTCAGTACTTC
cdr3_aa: CASRIRQGENIQYF

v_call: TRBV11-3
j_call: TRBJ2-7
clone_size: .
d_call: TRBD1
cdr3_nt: TGTGCCAGCAGCAGCGGACAGGGATCGAACAACGAGCAGTACTTC
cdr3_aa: CASSSGQGSNNEQYF

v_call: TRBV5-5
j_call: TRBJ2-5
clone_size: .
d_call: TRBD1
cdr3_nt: TGTGCCAGCAGTAGGGCGGCAGGGGGCTTAGAGACCCAGTACTTC
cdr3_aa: CASSRAAGGLETQYF

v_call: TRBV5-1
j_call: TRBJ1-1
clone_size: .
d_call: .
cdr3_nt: TGCGCCAGCAGCTCTAACCCGGGGACTGAAGCTTTCTTT
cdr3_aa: CASSSNPGTEAFF

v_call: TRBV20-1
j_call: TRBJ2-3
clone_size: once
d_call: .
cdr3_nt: TGCAGTGCACAGTCCCGCGATACGCAGTATTTT
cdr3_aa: CSAQSRDTQYF

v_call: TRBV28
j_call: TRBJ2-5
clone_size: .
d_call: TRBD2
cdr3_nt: TGTGCCAGCAGCTCCAGGACTAGCGGGAGGACCCAAGAGACCCAGTACTTC
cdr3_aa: CASSSRTSGRTQETQYF

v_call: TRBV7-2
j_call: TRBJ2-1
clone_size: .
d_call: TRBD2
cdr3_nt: TGTGCCAGCAGCTTACGTACTAGCGTCGGTGAGCAGTTCTTC
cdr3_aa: CASSLRTSVGEQFF

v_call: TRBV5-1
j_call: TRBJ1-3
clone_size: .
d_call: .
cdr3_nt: TGCGCCAGCAGCCCAGACAACAGGGTAAACTCTGGAAACACCATATATTTT
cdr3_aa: CASSPDNRVNSGNTIYF

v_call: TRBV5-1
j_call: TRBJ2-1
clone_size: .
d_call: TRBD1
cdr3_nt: TGCGCCAGCAGCCGATCGGGACAGGGAATCAATGAGCAGTTCTTC
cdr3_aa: CASSRSGQGINEQFF

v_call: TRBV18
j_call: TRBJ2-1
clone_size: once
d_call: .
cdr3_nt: TGTGCCAGCTCCCTCGAGCAAGTGAGCTCCTACAATGAGCAGTTCTTC
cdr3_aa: CASSLEQVSSYNEQFF

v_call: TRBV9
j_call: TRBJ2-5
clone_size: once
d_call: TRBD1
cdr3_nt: TGTGCCAGCAGCGTAGACGGGACAGTCCAAGAGACCCAGTACTTC
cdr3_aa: CASSVDGTVQETQYF

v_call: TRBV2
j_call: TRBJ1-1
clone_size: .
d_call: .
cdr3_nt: TGTGCCAGCAGTGATCAGGGAATGACTGAAGCTTTCTTT
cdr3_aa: CASSDQGMTEAFF

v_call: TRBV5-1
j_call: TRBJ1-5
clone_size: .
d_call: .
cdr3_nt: TGCGCCAGCAGCACGGGACAACTTAATCAGCCCCAGCATTTT
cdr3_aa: CASSTGQLNQPQHF

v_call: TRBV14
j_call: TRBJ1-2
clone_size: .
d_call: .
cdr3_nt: TGTGCCAGCAGCCAAGGACATAACTATGGCTACACCTTC
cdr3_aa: CASSQGHNYGYTF

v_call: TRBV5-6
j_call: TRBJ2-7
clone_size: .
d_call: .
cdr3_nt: TGTGCCAGCTCGACAGGTCCCTACGAGCAGTACTTC
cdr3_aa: CASSTGPYEQYF